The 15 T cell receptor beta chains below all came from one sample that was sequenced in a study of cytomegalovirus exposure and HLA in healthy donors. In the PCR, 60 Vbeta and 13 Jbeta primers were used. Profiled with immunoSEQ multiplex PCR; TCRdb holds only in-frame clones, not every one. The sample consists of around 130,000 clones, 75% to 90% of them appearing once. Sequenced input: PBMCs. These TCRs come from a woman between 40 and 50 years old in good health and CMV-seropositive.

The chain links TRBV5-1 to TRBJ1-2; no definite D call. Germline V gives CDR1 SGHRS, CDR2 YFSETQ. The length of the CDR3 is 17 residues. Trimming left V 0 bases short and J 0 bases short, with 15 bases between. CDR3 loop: CASSLEPGRLANYGYTF. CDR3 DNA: TGCGCCAGCAGCTTGGAGCCAGGTCGTTTAGCTAACTATGGCTACACCTTC.

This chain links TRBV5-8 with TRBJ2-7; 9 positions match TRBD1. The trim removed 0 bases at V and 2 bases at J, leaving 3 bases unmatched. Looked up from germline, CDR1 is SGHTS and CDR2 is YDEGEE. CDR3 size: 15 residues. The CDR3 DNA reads TGTGCCAGCAGCTTGGAGGGGACAGGGCCCTACGAGCAGTACTTC. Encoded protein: CASSLEGTGPYEQYF. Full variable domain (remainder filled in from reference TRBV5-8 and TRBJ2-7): EAGVTQSPTHLIKTRGQQATLRCSPISGHTSVYWYQQALGLGLQFLLWYDEGEERNRGNFPPRFSGRQFPNYSSELNVNALELEDSALYLCASSLEGTGPYEQYFGPGTRLTVT.

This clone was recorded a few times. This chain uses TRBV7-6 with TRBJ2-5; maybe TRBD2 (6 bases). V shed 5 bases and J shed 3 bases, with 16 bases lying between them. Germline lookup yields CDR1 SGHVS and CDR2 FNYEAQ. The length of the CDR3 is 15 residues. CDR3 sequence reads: CASSPNHGGKETQYF. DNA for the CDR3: TGTGCCAGCAGCCCAAACCACGGAGGGAAAGAGACCCAGTACTTC.

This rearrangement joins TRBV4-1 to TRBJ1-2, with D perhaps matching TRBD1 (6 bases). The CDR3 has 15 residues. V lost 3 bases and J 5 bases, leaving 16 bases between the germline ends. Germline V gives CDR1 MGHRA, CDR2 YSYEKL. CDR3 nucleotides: TGCGCCAGCAGCCAGGCCATGAGGGGGATATATGGCTACACCTTC. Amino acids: CASSQAMRGIYGYTF.

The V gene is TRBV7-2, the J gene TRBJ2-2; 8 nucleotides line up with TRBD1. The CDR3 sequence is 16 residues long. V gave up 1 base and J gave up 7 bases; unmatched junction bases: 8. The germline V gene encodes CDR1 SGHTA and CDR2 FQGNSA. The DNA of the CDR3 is TGTGCCAGCAGCTTAGAAACAGGGGGATTGGGCGGGGAGCTGTTTTTT. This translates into CASSLETGGLGGELFF. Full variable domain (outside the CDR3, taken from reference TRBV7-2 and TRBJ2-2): GAGVSQSPSNKVTEKGKDVELRCDPISGHTALYWYRQSLGQGLEFLIYFQGNSAPDKSGLPSDRFSAERTGGSVSTLTIQRTQQEDSAVYLCASSLETGGLGGELFFGEGSRLTVL.

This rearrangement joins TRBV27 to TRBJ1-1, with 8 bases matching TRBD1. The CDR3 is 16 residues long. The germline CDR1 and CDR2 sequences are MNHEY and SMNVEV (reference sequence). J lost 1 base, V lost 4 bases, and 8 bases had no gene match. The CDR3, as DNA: TGTGCCAGCAGTTCGCGTAGAGGGACAGGGAACACTGAAGCTTTCTTT. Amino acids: CASSSRRGTGNTEAFF.

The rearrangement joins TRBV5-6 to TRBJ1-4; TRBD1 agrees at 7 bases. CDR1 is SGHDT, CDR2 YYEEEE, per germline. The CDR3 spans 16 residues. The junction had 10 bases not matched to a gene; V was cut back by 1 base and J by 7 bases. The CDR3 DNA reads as TGTGCCAGCAGCTTGCCCCATTCGACAGGGACTGAAAAACTGTTTTTT. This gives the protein CASSLPHSTGTEKLFF.

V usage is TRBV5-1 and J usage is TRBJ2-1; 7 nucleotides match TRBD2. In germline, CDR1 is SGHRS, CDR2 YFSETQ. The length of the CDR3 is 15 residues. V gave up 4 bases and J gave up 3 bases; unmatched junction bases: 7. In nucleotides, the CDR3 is TGCGCCAGCAGCCAACGGGGGGAAAACTACAATGAGCAGTTCTTC. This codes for CASSQRGENYNEQFF.

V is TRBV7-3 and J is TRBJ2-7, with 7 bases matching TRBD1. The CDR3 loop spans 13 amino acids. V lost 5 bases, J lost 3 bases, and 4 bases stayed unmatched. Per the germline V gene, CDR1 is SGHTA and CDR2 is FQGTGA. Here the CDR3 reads CASSEAGGYEQYF. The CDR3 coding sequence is TGTGCCAGCAGCGAGGCAGGGGGCTACGAGCAGTACTTC.

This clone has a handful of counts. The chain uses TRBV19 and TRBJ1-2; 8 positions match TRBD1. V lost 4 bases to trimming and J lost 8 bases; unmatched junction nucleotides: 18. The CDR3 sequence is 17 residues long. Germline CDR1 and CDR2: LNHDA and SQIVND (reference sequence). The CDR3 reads CASSTPRTGIGGSGYTF. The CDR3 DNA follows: TGTGCCAGTAGTACACCCCGGACAGGGATTGGCGGAAGCGGCTACACCTTC. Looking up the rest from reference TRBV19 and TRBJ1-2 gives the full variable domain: DGGITQSPKYLFRKEGQNVTLSCEQNLNHDAMYWYRQDPGQGLRLIYYSQIVNDFQKGDIAEGYSVSREKKESFPLTVTSAQKNPTAFYLCASSTPRTGIGGSGYTFGSGTRLTVV.

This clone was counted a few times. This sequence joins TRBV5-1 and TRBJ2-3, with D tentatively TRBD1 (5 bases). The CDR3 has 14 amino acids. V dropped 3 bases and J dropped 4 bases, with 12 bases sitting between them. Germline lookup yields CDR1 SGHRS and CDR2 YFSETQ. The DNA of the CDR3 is TGCGCCAGCAGCTCGCCGCTAGGGGCAGATACGCAGTATTTT. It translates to CASSSPLGADTQYF.

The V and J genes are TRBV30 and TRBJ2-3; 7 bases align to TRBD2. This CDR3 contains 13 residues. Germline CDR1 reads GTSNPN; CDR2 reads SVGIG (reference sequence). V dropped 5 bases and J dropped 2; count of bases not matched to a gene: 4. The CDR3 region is CAWERGTTDTQYF. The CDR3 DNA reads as TGTGCCTGGGAGCGGGGAACCACAGATACGCAGTATTTT.

CDR3 nucleotides: TGTGCCAGCAGTTTCGGGACAGGGAATGAAAAACTGTTTTTT. Residues: CASSFGTGNEKLFF. The rearrangement links TRBV6-5 to TRBJ1-4; TRBD1 aligns across 9 bases. The CDR3 covers 14 residues. The trim removed 4 bases at V and 5 bases at J, leaving 2 bases unmatched. Germline V gives CDR1 MNHEY, CDR2 SVGAGI.

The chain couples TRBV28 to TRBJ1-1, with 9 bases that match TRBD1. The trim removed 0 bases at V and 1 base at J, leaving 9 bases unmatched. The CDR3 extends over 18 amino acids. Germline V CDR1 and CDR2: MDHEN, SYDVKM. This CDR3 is CASSLWGTGSGWNTEAFF. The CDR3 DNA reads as TGTGCCAGCAGTTTATGGGGGACAGGGTCGGGTTGGAACACTGAAGCTTTCTTT.

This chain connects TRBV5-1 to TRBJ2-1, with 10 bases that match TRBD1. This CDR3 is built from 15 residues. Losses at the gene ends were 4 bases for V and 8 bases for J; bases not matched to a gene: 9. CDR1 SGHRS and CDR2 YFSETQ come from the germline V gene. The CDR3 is CASSGGQGEGDEQFF. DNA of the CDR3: TGCGCCAGCAGCGGAGGACAGGGGGAGGGTGATGAGCAGTTCTTC.